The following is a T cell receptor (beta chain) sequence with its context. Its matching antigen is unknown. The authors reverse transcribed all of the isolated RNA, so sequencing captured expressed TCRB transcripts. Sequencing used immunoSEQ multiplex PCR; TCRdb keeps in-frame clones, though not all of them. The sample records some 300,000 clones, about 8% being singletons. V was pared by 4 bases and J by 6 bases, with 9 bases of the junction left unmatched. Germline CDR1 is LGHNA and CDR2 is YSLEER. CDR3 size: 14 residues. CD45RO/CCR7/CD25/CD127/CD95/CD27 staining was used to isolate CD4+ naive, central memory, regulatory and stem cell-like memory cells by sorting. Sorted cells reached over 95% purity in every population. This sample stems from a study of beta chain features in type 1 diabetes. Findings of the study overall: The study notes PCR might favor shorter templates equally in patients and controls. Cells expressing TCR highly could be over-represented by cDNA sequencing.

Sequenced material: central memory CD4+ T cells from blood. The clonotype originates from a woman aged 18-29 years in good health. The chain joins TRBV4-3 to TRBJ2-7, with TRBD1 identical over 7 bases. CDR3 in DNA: TGCGCCAGCAGCCTCCGACAGGGTGATGCCGAGCAGTACTTC. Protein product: CASSLRQGDAEQYF.